The 3 T cell receptor beta chains presented below share a single source sample, sequenced in a study of T cells of healthy individuals. Each CDR3 protein gets one entry after TCRdb re-called the 5' RACE reads with MiXCR. The sample shows around 63,000 distinct CDR3 sequences, 15% to 20% of them seen only once. These receptors were collected from a human donor in good health.

This clonotype appeared a few times. The chain uses TRBV20-1 and TRBJ2-3, with 10 positions matching TRBD2. CDR1 DFQATT and CDR2 SNEGSKA come from the germline V gene (reference sequence). The CDR3 totals 14 residues. V shed 0 bases, J shed 3 bases, and the junction held 0 bases outside the gene matches. CDR3 DNA sequence: TGCAGTGCTAGAGAAGCGGGAGGGACAGATACGCAGTATTTT. The encoded protein is CSAREAGGTDTQYF.

The table lists this clonotype with many counts. The chain combines TRBV9 with TRBJ2-1, with D perhaps matching TRBD2 (6 bases). CDR1 is SGDLS and CDR2 is YYNGEE in the germline V gene. The V end was cut by 0 bases, the J end by 3 bases, with 13 bases between. This CDR3 has 16 residues. This CDR3 reads CASSVGWGLVYNEQFF. In DNA, the CDR3 is TGTGCCAGCAGCGTAGGTTGGGGACTGGTCTACAATGAGCAGTTCTTC.

This clonotype occurred many times. The gene calls are TRBV5-4 and TRBJ2-2, with TRBD2 identical over 8 bases. The V and J ends lost 3 bases and 5 bases, in that order; junction bases with no gene match: 3. Looked up from germline, CDR1 is SGHNT and CDR2 is YYREEE (reference sequence). The CDR3 length is 14 residues. The CDR3 loop reads CASSSGGETGELFF. The CDR3 DNA reads TGTGCCAGCAGCTCGGGGGGGGAGACCGGGGAGCTGTTTTTT.